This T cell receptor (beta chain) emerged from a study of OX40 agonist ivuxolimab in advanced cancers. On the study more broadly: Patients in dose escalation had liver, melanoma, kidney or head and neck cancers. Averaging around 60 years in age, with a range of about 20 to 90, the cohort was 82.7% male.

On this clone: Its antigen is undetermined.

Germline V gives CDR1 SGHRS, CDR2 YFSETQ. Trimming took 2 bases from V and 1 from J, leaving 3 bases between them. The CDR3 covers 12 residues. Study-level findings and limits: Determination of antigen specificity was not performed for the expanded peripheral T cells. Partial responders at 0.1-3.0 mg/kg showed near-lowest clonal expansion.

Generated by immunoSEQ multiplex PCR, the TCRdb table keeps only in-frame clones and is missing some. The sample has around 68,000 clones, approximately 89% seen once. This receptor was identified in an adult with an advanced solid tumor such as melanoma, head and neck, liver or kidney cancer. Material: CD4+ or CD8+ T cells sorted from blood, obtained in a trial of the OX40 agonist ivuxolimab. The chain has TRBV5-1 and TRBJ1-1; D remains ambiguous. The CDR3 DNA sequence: TGCGCCAGCAGCTTTCAGAACACTGAAGCTTTCTTT. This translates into CASSFQNTEAFF.